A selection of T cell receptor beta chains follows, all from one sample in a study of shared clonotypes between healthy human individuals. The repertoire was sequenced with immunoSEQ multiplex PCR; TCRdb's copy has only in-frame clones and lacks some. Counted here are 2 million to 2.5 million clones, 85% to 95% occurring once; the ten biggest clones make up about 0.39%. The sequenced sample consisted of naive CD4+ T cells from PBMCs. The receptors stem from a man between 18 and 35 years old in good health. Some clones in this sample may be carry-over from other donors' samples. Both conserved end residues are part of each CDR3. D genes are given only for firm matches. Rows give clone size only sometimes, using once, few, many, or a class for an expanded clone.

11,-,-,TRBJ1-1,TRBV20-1,TGCAGTGGCATGGTGAACACTGAAGCTTTCTTT,CSGMVNTEAFF
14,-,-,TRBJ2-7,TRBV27,TGTGCCAGCTCGCGGACGCGCAACTCCTACGAGCAGTACTTC,CASSRTRNSYEQYF
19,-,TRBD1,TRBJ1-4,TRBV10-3,TGTGCCATCAGTGTGCTCCGGGACAGCGAGACTGCAACTAATGAAAAACTGTTTTTT,CAISVLRDSETATNEKLFF
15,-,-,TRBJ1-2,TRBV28,TGTGCCAGCAGGGAGGGGATCGGACCCCAATATGGCTACACCTTC,CASREGIGPQYGYTF
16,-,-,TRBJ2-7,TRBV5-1,TGCGCCAGCAGCTCAACGAGCGGCTCTCGCCCCCTCGAGCAGTACTTC,CASSSTSGSRPLEQYF
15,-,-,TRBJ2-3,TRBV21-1,TGTGCCAGCAGCAAAAGGTGGGAGGGAGTAGATACGCAGTATTTT,CASSKRWEGVDTQYF
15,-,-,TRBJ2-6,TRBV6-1,TGTGCCAGCAGTGAACGGACCTCTGGGGCCAACGTCCTGACTTTC,CASSERTSGANVLTF
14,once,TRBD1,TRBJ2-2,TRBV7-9,TGTGCCAGCAGTAGACAGGGGAGCACCGGGGAGCTGTTTTTT,CASSRQGSTGELFF
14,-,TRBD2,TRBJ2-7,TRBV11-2,TGTGCCAGCAGCTTTCTAGCGGGAGCGCGCGAGCAGTACTTC,CASSFLAGAREQYF
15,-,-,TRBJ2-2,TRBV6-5,TGTGCCAGCAGTCGAGGAGGTACGGTCACCGGGGAGCTGTTTTTT,CASSRGGTVTGELFF
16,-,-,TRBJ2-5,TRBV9,TGTGCCAGCAGCGTAGGAGCCCTTACTGCACAAGAGACCCAGTACTTC,CASSVGALTAQETQYF
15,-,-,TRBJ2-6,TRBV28,TGTGCCAGCAGCCTTGACCAACCTGGGGCCAACGTCCTGACTTTC,CASSLDQPGANVLTF
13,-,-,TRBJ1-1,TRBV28,TGTGCCAGCAGTTTCAAGCTATCCACTGAAGCTTTCTTT,CASSFKLSTEAFF
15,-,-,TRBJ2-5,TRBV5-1,TGCGCCAGCAGCTTGCAGGCGGGGTCCCAAGAGACCCAGTACTTC,CASSLQAGSQETQYF
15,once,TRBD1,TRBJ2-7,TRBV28,TGTGCCAGCAGCTTCGGACAGGGGCGAGGATACGAGCAGTACTTC,CASSFGQGRGYEQYF
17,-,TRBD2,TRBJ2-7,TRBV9,TGTGCCAGCAGCGTAGGGGCTAGCGGGAGAGGTTCCTACGAGCAGTACTTC,CASSVGASGRGSYEQYF
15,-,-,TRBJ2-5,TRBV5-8,TGTGCCAGCAGCTCCCTAAAGGCAGGGGCCAGGACCCAGTACTTC,CASSSLKAGARTQYF
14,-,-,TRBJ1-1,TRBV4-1,TGCGCCAGCAGCCCCCCGACAGGTAGGGGTGAAGCTTTCTTT,CASSPPTGRGEAFF
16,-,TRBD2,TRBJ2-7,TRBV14,TGTGCCAGCAGCCAGCTGGCTAGCGGGCCTTTCTACGAGCAGTACTTC,CASSQLASGPFYEQYF
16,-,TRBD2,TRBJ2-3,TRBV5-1,TGCGCCAGCAGCTTCGGGGCGGGAGGGAACACAGATACGCAGTATTTT,CASSFGAGGNTDTQYF
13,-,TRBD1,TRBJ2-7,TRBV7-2,TGTGCCAGCAGTATAAAGGGGGCGAACGAGCAGTACTTC,CASSIKGANEQYF
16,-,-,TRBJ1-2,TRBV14,TGTGCCAGCAGCCAAGATGAGGGCCCAGCAAACTATGGCTACACCTTC,CASSQDEGPANYGYTF
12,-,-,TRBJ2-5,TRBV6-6,TGTGCCAGCAGTTACTCGGTCGGGACCCAGTACTTC,CASSYSVGTQYF
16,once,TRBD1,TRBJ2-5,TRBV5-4,TGTGCCAGCAGCTCCCTCTCTGGACAGGGGCTGGAGACCCAGTACTTC,CASSSLSGQGLETQYF
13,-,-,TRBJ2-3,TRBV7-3,TGTGCCAGCAGCTTTAACAGGGCAGATACGCAGTATTTT,CASSFNRADTQYF
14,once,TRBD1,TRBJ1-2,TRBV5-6,TGTGCCAGCAGCTTTCACAGGGGGTCTTACGGCTACACCTTC,CASSFHRGSYGYTF
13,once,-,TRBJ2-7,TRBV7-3,TGTGCCAGCAGCTCAGACCGACAATCCGAGCAGTACTTC,CASSSDRQSEQYF
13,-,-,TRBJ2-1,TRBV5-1,TGCGCCACAAAAACGGGGCTCTACAATGAGCAGTTCTTC,CATKTGLYNEQFF
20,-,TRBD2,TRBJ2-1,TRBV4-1,TGCGCCAGCAGCCAACCGGGACTAGCGGGTTCCCGGGCCTCCTACAATGAGCAGTTCTTC,CASSQPGLAGSRASYNEQFF
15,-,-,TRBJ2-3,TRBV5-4,TGTGCCAGCAGCTTGGTTCTCCTGGGCACAGATACGCAGTATTTT,CASSLVLLGTDTQYF
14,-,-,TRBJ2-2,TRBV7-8,TGTGCCAGCAGCCCAGGACCGAACACCGGGGAGCTGTTTTTT,CASSPGPNTGELFF
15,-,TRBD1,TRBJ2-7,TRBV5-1,TGCGCCAGCAGGGACCGGGACAGGGGAATCTACGAGCAGTACTTC,CASRDRDRGIYEQYF
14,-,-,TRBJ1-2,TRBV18,TGTGCCAGCTCACCTCTCGCTACCTCCAATGGCTACACCTTC,CASSPLATSNGYTF
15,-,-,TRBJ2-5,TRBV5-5,TGTGCCAGCAGCCCCATGGGGGAGCAAGGCAAGACCCAGTACTTC,CASSPMGEQGKTQYF
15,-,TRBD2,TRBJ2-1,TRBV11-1,TGTGCCAGCAGCCTTCTAGCGGGAGTAGACAATGAGCAGTTCTTC,CASSLLAGVDNEQFF
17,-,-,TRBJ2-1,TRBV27,TGTGCCAGCAGTTTCGGCGGGCGGGAAGGGGCCTACAATGAGCAGTTCTTC,CASSFGGREGAYNEQFF
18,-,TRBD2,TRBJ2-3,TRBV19,TGTGCCAGTAGTACCCATACGAAACTTAGCGGGGCGACAGATACGCAGTATTTT,CASSTHTKLSGATDTQYF
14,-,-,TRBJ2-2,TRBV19,TGTGCCAGTAGTATAAACAGGGACACCGGGGAGCTGTTTTTT,CASSINRDTGELFF
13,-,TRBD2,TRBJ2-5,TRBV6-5,TGTGCCAGCCTAGCGGGAGGCTCAGAGACCCAGTACTTC,CASLAGGSETQYF
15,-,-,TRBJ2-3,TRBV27,TGTGCCAGCAGTTTAGGCCGGGACGTGTTCGATACGCAGTATTTT,CASSLGRDVFDTQYF
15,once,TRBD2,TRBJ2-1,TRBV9,TGTGCCAGCAGTCAACTAGCGGGAGGGTGGAATGAGCAGTTCTTC,CASSQLAGGWNEQFF
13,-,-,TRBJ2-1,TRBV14,TGTGCCAGCAGCCTAAACAGGGTTAATGAGCAGTTCTTC,CASSLNRVNEQFF
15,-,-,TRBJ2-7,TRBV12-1,TGTGCCAGCAGCTTTGCTACTAGCGGACTCTACGAGCAGTACTTC,CASSFATSGLYEQYF
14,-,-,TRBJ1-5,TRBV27,TGTGCCAGCAGTTTTTGGGGGGACGGACAGCCCCAGCATTTT,CASSFWGDGQPQHF
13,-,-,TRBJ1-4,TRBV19,TGTGCCAGTAGGGCACAGGTCGGGGAAAAACTGTTTTTT,CASRAQVGEKLFF
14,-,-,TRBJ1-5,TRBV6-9,TGTGCCTTCCCGCAGGTGTTCACAGGACAGCCCCAGCATTTT,CAFPQVFTGQPQHF
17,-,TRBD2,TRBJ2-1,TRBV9,TGTGCCAGCAGCGTAGACTTGCGACTAGCGGGCGCACCACAGCAGTTCTTC,CASSVDLRLAGAPQQFF
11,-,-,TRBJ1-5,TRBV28,TGTGCCAGCAGCAGCGGGCAGCCCCAGCATTTT,CASSSGQPQHF
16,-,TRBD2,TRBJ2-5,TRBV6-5,TGTGCCAGCAGTTACGCCGGGACTAGCGGCCAAGAGACCCAGTACTTC,CASSYAGTSGQETQYF
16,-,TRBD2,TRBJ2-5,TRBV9,TGTGCCAGCAGCGGAGGGACTAGCGGAGGCCGGGAGACCCAGTACTTC,CASSGGTSGGRETQYF
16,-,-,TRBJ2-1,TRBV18,TGTGCCAGCTCACCCCAACGGGGGTCCGGTTACAATGAGCAGTTCTTC,CASSPQRGSGYNEQFF